This record concerns one TCR beta chain sequence. The antigen it recognizes is unknown. Sequencing was carried out with an Illumina HiSeq 2500. To build sequencing libraries, a previously published PCR protocol was used to amplify the recombined TCRbeta locus. The authors' pipeline ran thus. Any read whose average quality score fell below 30 was discarded, and IMSEQ was used to process the reads that remained. Each clonotype was defined by Vbeta gene, Jbeta gene and CDR3 amino acid sequence. The Morisita-Horn index, computed on the top 100 expanded clones, was used to measure repertoire overlap between populations. Renyi diversity profiles calculated on the top 100 expanded clones were used to assess clonal diversity. The reads, reprocessed by TCRdb, yield one row per CDR3 protein sequence and no DNA. The V and J calls here are based on TCRdb, not the publication. In this sample's table one finds more than 2,000 distinct CDR3 sequences. Of the sample, roughly 3.7% falls within the top ten clones.

Prior to TCRbeta sequencing, five KLR/GPR56-defined CD4+ populations were enriched by fluorescence-activated cell sorting. To test a linear memory differentiation pathway, TCRbeta repertoires were sequenced from five CD4+ T-cell subsets defined by expression of KLRB1, KLRG1, GPR56 and KLRF1. TCR-sequenced cells came from peripheral blood of healthy control individuals, reported as five donors in the TCRbeta analysis figure. Heparinized peripheral blood was collected, and every sample was processed within one hour of retrieval. To isolate peripheral blood mononuclear cells, blood was diluted 1:2 in PBS and put through Biocoll density gradient centrifugation at room temperature. Before flow sorting, freshly isolated PBMCs underwent magnetic sorting with anti-CD4 MicroBeads to enrich CD4+ T cells. A BD FACSAria II was used to sort CD4+ T cells enriched from PBMCs of healthy donors according to marker expression. Surface staining used anti-KLRB1 clone 191B8, anti-KLRF1 clone 4A4.D10 and anti-KLRG1 clone REA261 antibodies from Miltenyi Biotec.

The CDR3 runs 15 amino acids, cysteine and phenylalanine included. The record lacks a DNA sequence. The germline V gene (reference sequence) gives CDR1 as DFQATT and CDR2 as SNEGSKA. The data derive from a study of GPR56 and killer-like receptors on CD4 memory cells (dated by TCRdb to about 2019). Study-wide context: The study proposed that the stepwise gain of KLRB1, KLRG1, GPR56 and finally KLRF1 marks human CD4+ memory T-cell differentiation and cytokine production potential. The healthy blood donors were described in the study as age-matched to the liver disease patients, whose median age was approximately 70 years. The paper's findings and limits, for the study overall: Overlap of TCR repertoires was observed especially between the late populations 4 and 5, and partly population 3. Diversity and similarity analyses were restricted to the 100 most expanded clones per population rather than full repertoires. Clonal frequency was low in the marker-negative population and rose progressively along the proposed pathway, while TCRbeta diversity fell correspondingly. The authors took the finding that clones dominating late populations 4 and 5 were also present in early populations 1 and 2 as evidence for linear differentiation.

The TCR comes from a human donor in good health. The source material was memory CD4+ T cells from blood. The chain links TRBV20-1 with TRBJ2-5; there is no DNA to check the TCRdb D call of TRBD2. CDR3 sequence: CSASVVAGNGETQYF.